One sample yielded the 11 T cell receptor beta chains listed below, sequenced in a study of blood T cell repertoires in COVID-19 (TCRdb year 2020). Libraries were prepared through the immunoSEQ multiplex PCR assay. In TCRdb, the immuneACCESS table is reduced to in-frame sequences with V and J assigned. These tables do not hold every clone; where another copy was compared, an unresolved V gene accounts for under half, and the others remain unexplained. Here the sample has more than 250,000 clones; just under 90% occur a single time. The ten largest clonotypes hold roughly 6% of the sample. Sequencing was performed on peripheral blood. The receptor source for this set is a woman aged 45 to 65 with COVID-19, enrolled during active disease.

This chain uses TRBV11-2 with TRBJ2-5, with TRBD1 matching over 8 bases. The length of the CDR3 is 15 residues. V gave up 3 bases and J gave up 1 base; unmatched junction bases: 4. Germline assignment: CDR1 SGHAT and CDR2 FQNNGV. CDR3 residues: CASSFGGQGQETQYF. The CDR3 nucleotides are TGTGCCAGCAGCTTCGGAGGACAGGGCCAAGAGACCCAGTACTTC. The full variable domain, completed using reference TRBV11-2 and TRBJ2-5, is EAGVAQSPRYKIIEKRQSVAFWCNPISGHATLYWYQQILGQGPKLLIQFQNNGVVDDSQLPKDRFSAERLKGVDSTLKIQPAKLEDSAVYLCASSFGGQGQETQYFGPGTRLLVL.

This chain links TRBV7-2 with TRBJ2-7; 10 bases map to TRBD2. Germline CDR1 and CDR2: SGHTA and FQGNSA. The V and J ends lost 6 bases and 4 bases, in that order; junction bases with no gene match: 6. The CDR3 covers 14 residues. The CDR3 loop reads CASRRSSGSYEQYF. For the CDR3, the DNA is TGTGCCAGCAGGCGCTCTAGCGGGAGTTACGAGCAGTACTTC.

The chain couples TRBV18 to TRBJ1-3, with D hard to call. CDR1 is KGHSH and CDR2 is LQKENI in the germline V gene. This CDR3 has 15 amino acids. V lost 6 bases and J 0 bases, leaving 12 bases between the germline ends. The CDR3 DNA reads TGTGCCAGCTCCGAATCAGCGCTCTCTGGAAACACCATATATTTT. Translated: CASSESALSGNTIYF.

This clone was found a few times. The chain has TRBV4-3 and TRBJ2-1; 7 bases align to TRBD1. There are 15 residues in the CDR3. CDR1 and CDR2 (germline): LGHNA, YSLEER. With V trimmed by 1 base and J by 3 bases, 3 bases remained unmatched. As DNA, the CDR3 is TGCGCCAGCAGCCAAGGGACAGGCCTCTACAATGAGCAGTTCTTC. This gives the protein CASSQGTGLYNEQFF.

The rearrangement joins TRBV12-3 or TRBV12-4 to TRBJ2-1; 8 bases agree with TRBD2. Unmatched junction bases numbered 5, after V lost 6 bases and J lost 7 bases. The CDR3 has 13 amino acids. This CDR3 reads CASRGTRPNEQFF. DNA for the CDR3: TGTGCCAGCAGGGGGACTAGACCGAATGAGCAGTTCTTC.

This CDR3 reads CASSLAASLVSSGNTIYF. Written as DNA, the CDR3 is TGTGCCAGCAGCTTGGCCGCTTCACTCGTGAGCTCTGGAAACACCATATATTTT. The rearrangement joins TRBV5-4 to TRBJ1-3; D unclear. This CDR3 is 18 amino acids long. Trimming removed 0 bases at V and 0 bases at J, with 16 bases between. Germline CDR1 SGHNT, CDR2 YYREEE (reference sequence).

The chain links TRBV6-5 to TRBJ1-6; D remains ambiguous. Germline V lookup: CDR1 MNHEY, CDR2 SVGAGI. CDR3 length equals 16 residues. Trimming shortened V by 2 bases and J by 0 bases, and 8 bases separated the two germline ends. The CDR3 DNA reads as TGTGCCAGCAGTTACGGAGAGTTCTCCTATAATTCACCCCTCCACTTT. Translation: CASSYGEFSYNSPLHF.

The genes are TRBV10-1 and TRBJ2-3; D gene ambiguous. Trimming removed 2 bases at V and 0 bases at J, with 9 bases between. The CDR3 runs 15 residues. Germline V CDR1 and CDR2: WNHNN, SYGVQD (reference sequence). As DNA, the CDR3 is TGCGCCAGCAGTGAGCCTTACTGTAGCACAGATACGCAGTATTTT. Encoded protein: CASSEPYCSTDTQYF.

The chain carries TRBV7-8 and TRBJ1-1, with D possibly matching TRBD1 (6 bases). V was clipped by 2 bases and J by 4 bases, with 29 bases between them. Germline assignment: CDR1 SGHVS and CDR2 FQNEAQ. The CDR3 totals 20 residues. CDR3 coding DNA: TGTGCCAGCAGCTTAAGGTCGAAAAGGGGGTTAAACAGCATGATCACTGAAGCTTTCTTT. Translating gives CASSLRSKRGLNSMITEAFF.

A single count supports this clone. V and J are TRBV7-8 and TRBJ2-1, with D possibly being TRBD2 (6 bases). This CDR3 contains 14 residues. Germline V CDR1 and CDR2: SGHVS, FQNEAQ. Trimming stripped 6 bases from V and 5 bases from J, with 14 bases between. The CDR3 spells CASRISGNNNEQFF. In nucleotides, the CDR3 is TGTGCCAGCAGGATTAGCGGCAATAACAATGAGCAGTTCTTC. Looking up the rest from reference TRBV7-8 and TRBJ2-1 gives the full variable domain: GAGVSQSPRYKVAKRGQDVALRCDPISGHVSLFWYQQALGQGPEFLTYFQNEAQLDKSGLPSDRFFAERPEGSVSTLKIQRTQQEDSAVYLCASRISGNNNEQFFGPGTRLTVL.

The V call is TRBV19, the J call TRBJ2-1; 15 bases map to TRBD2. Germline CDR1 LNHDA, CDR2 SQIVND (reference sequence). This CDR3 comprises 16 residues. The V gene end was trimmed by 5 bases and the J gene end by 4 bases; junction bases not matched to a gene: 3. The CDR3 region is CASSGTSGRNYNEQFF. For the CDR3, the DNA is TGTGCCAGTAGTGGGACTAGCGGGAGGAATTACAATGAGCAGTTCTTC.